This is a list of T cell receptor beta chains from one sample in a study of blood T cell repertoires in COVID-19. Here immunoSEQ multiplex PCR was the method, and the copy in TCRdb shows in-frame clones only, minus some. The table records 140,000 or so clones, around 84% of them present only once. The sequenced material came from peripheral blood. The receptors shown here come from a man aged 30 to 39 with COVID-19, enrolled during active disease. Both conserved end residues are part of each CDR3. The order of the fields is CDR3 protein, CDR3 DNA, V gene, clone size, J gene, D gene. A D gene is named only where the DNA matches it firmly. Rows give clone size only sometimes, using once, few, many, or a class for an expanded clone.

CATSEPRQGGDYGYTF | TGTGCCACCAGTGAACCCAGACAGGGCGGGGACTATGGCTACACCTTC | TRBV24-1 | - | TRBJ1-2 | TRBD1
CASSFWQFSTDTQYF | TGTGCCAGCAGCTTTTGGCAGTTTAGCACAGATACGCAGTATTTT | TRBV11-2 | - | TRBJ2-3 | -
CASSPRGNSNQPQHF | TGTGCCAGCAGCCCCAGGGGTAATAGCAATCAGCCCCAGCATTTT | TRBV6-4 | - | TRBJ1-5 | -
CASSRQGINYGYTF | TGTGCCAGCAGTAGACAGGGAATTAACTATGGCTACACCTTC | TRBV5-4 | once | TRBJ1-2 | TRBD1
CASSRDRLQETQYF | TGTGCCAGCAGTCGGGACAGGTTACAAGAGACCCAGTACTTC | TRBV6-5 | - | TRBJ2-5 | TRBD1
CSGLQGDTQYF | TGCAGTGGACTACAGGGGGATACGCAGTATTTT | TRBV20-1 | - | TRBJ2-3 | TRBD1
CASSLTGGWGDEQYF | TGTGCCAGCAGCTTAACAGGAGGGTGGGGCGACGAGCAGTACTTC | TRBV11-2 | - | TRBJ2-7 | -
CASKREGTDTQYF | TGTGCCAGCAAGCGGGAAGGTACAGATACGCAGTATTTT | TRBV28 | - | TRBJ2-3 | TRBD2
CATSRTQGRSNQPQHF | TGTGCCACCAGCAGGACCCAGGGGCGGAGCAATCAGCCCCAGCATTTT | TRBV15 | - | TRBJ1-5 | -
CASSFYTEAFF | TGTGCCAGCAGTTTCTACACTGAAGCTTTCTTT | TRBV28 | - | TRBJ1-1 | -
CASSSQGGEQFF | TGTGCCAGCAGTTCACAGGGCGGTGAGCAGTTCTTC | TRBV6-5 | - | TRBJ2-1 | -
CASSLTGTDTQYF | TGTGCTAGCAGCTTAACGGGCACAGATACGCAGTATTTT | TRBV7-7 | - | TRBJ2-3 | -
CATTTRNYGYTF | TGTGCCACTACGACACGGAACTATGGCTACACCTTC | TRBV19 | - | TRBJ1-2 | -
CASSFGLAGGTEQFF | TGTGCCAGCAGTTTCGGACTAGCGGGAGGGACTGAGCAGTTCTTC | TRBV28 | - | TRBJ2-1 | TRBD2
CASSQKGLAGGFYEQYF | TGTGCCAGCAGCCAAAAAGGACTAGCGGGAGGGTTCTACGAGCAGTACTTC | TRBV4-2 | - | TRBJ2-7 | TRBD2
CASSPIPGQGRNYGYTF | TGTGCCAGCAGTCCCATACCCGGACAGGGCAGGAACTATGGCTACACCTTC | TRBV6-6 | once | TRBJ1-2 | TRBD1
CASSEPGRTRNTIYF | TGTGCCAGCAGCGAACCGGGACGGACTAGAAACACCATATATTTT | TRBV28 | few | TRBJ1-3 | -
CASSLFRGDTQYF | TGTGCCAGCAGTTTATTTAGGGGAGATACGCAGTATTTT | TRBV27 | - | TRBJ2-3 | -
CASSPRVGGSSYEQYF | TGTGCCAGCTCACCACGGGTCGGGGGGAGCTCCTACGAGCAGTACTTC | TRBV18 | - | TRBJ2-7 | TRBD2
CASSSGHLNTEAFF | TGTGCCAGCAGTTCGGGACACTTGAACACTGAAGCTTTCTTT | TRBV11-3 | - | TRBJ1-1 | -
CASSVDSRKETQYF | TGTGCCAGCAGCGTAGATTCCAGAAAAGAGACCCAGTACTTC | TRBV9 | - | TRBJ2-5 | -
CASSFQRERGYNEQFF | TGTGCCAGCAGTTTTCAGCGGGAGAGGGGCTACAATGAGCAGTTCTTC | TRBV28 | - | TRBJ2-1 | TRBD2